These 2 T cell receptor beta chains came from one sample sequenced in a study of blood T cell repertoires in COVID-19. The data were produced by immunoSEQ multiplex PCR, yet TCRdb's version contains in-frame clones alone and is incomplete. The sample lists more than 15,000 clones, about 88% seen once, with approximately 9% in the top ten. Sequencing was carried out using peripheral blood. These receptors were taken from a man aged 35 to 55 with active COVID-19.

The chain employs TRBV6-6 and TRBJ1-6, with a possible D match to TRBD1 (5 bases). V gave up 6 bases and J gave up 7 bases, with 7 bases separating them. The CDR3 extends over 12 amino acids. From germline, CDR1 is MNHNY and CDR2 SVGAGI (reference sequence). DNA for the CDR3: TGTGCCAGCAGCGGGGGGAATTCACCCCTCCACTTT. It codes for CASSGGNSPLHF.

The chain employs TRBV10-3 and TRBJ2-7, with 11 positions matching TRBD2. V dropped 6 bases and J dropped 2; count of bases not matched to a gene: 3. The CDR3 sequence is 14 residues long. Germline assignment: CDR1 ENHRY and CDR2 SYGVKD. The CDR3 region has the DNA TGTGCCATCAGCATACTAGCGGGGGCCTACGAGCAGTACTTC. Amino acid sequence: CAISILAGAYEQYF.